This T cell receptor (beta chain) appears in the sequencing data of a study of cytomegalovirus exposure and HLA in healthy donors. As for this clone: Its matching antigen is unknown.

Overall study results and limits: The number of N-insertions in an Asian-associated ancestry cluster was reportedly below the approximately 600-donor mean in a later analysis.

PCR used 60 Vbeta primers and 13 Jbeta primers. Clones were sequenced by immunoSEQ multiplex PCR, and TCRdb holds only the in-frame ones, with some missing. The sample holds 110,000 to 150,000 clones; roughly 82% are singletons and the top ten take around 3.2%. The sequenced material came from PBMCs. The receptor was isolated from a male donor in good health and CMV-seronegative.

CDR3 loop: CASSLNGGGTGELFF. The CDR3 nucleotides read TGTGCCAGCAGCTTAAACGGGGGAGGCACCGGGGAGCTGTTTTTT. The J gene is TRBJ2-2, the V gene TRBV11-2; a possible D gene is TRBD2 (6 bases). The CDR3 spans 15 residues. The germline V and J ends were trimmed by 2 bases and 4 bases, with 11 bases remaining between them. The germline V gene encodes CDR1 SGHAT and CDR2 FQNNGV.